These T cell receptor beta chains were read from a single sample in a study of CD8 T cells in ankylosing spondylitis. TCRdb itself ran the 5' RACE reads through MiXCR, one entry per CDR3 protein. Of about 840,000 distinct CDR3 sequences listed, 10% to 15% were seen once; the top ten hold approximately 0.51%. Sequenced: blood, either unsorted or a sorted T cell fraction (not recorded which). Receptor source: a male donor with ankylosing spondylitis. Both conserved end residues are part of each CDR3. A D gene is named only where the DNA matches it firmly. Clone size, where shown, is once, few, many, or a class for clones that have expanded.

J gene | V gene | CDR3 length | D gene | clone size | CDR3 DNA | CDR3 protein
TRBJ2-1 | TRBV5-6 | 14 | NA | NA | TGTGCCAGCAGACCCATAGGGCCGAGGGATGAGCAGTTCTTC | CASRPIGPRDEQFF
TRBJ2-3 | TRBV24-1 | 17 | TRBD2 | NA | TGTGCCACCAGTGATCCCGGGACTAGCGGAACCACAGATACGCAGTATTTT | CATSDPGTSGTTDTQYF
TRBJ2-3 | TRBV24-1 | 17 | TRBD1 | few | TGTGCCACCAGTGATTTCGGTCAGGGGGCGAATCCAGATACGCAGTATTTT | CATSDFGQGANPDTQYF
TRBJ2-7 | TRBV5-6 | 13 | NA | few | TGTGCCAGCAGCCAGGACAGCCTCTACGAGCAGTACTTC | CASSQDSLYEQYF
TRBJ1-6 | TRBV3-1 | 16 | NA | few | TGTGCCAGCAGCCACCGACAGAGCTCCTATAATTCACCCCTCCACTTT | CASSHRQSSYNSPLHF
TRBJ2-5 | TRBV18 | 14 | NA | NA | TGTGCCAGCTCACATGGTGGGAACCAAGAGACCCAGTACTTC | CASSHGGNQETQYF
TRBJ1-1 | TRBV12-3/TRBV12-4 | 15 | NA | NA | TGTGCCAGCACTCATTGGGGGGGGCAAAGGACTGAAGCTTTCTTT | CASTHWGGQRTEAFF
TRBJ1-1 | TRBV10-3 | 14 | NA | few | TGTGCCATCAGTTCACCAGGGTTCGGCACTGAAGCTTTCTTT | CAISSPGFGTEAFF
TRBJ2-2 | TRBV11-2 | 11 | NA | NA | TGTGCCAGCCAACTGGCCGGGGAGCTGTTTTTT | CASQLAGELFF
TRBJ2-3 | TRBV24-1 | 17 | TRBD2 | few | TGTGCCACCAGCCGGACTAGCGGGAGCACTAGCACAGATACGCAGTATTTT | CATSRTSGSTSTDTQYF
TRBJ2-1 | TRBV6-1 | 14 | NA | few | TGTGCCAGTAGGAGGGGAGTAATGTGGAATGAGCAGTTCTTC | CASRRGVMWNEQFF
TRBJ1-2 | TRBV4-2 | 15 | NA | many | TGTGCCAGCAGCCAATCATCCCCCGACCTCTATGGCTACACCTTC | CASSQSSPDLYGYTF
TRBJ1-1 | TRBV5-1 | 15 | NA | once | TGCGCCAGCAGCTTCCAGCCGGGGCCGGACACTGAAGCTTTCTTT | CASSFQPGPDTEAFF
TRBJ2-5 | TRBV12-3/TRBV12-4 | 17 | TRBD1 | NA | TGTGCCAGCAGTTTAGGACAGGGGGGTTTTCGGGAAGAGACCCAGTACTTC | CASSLGQGGFREETQYF
TRBJ2-5 | TRBV15 | 14 | NA | NA | TGTGCCACCAGCCCTGGAGGGGACCAAGAGACCCAGTACTTC | CATSPGGDQETQYF
TRBJ2-7 | TRBV6-2/TRBV6-3 | 15 | NA | NA | TGTGCCAGCAGCCCCGGGACTCCCCAGGTGGGCGAGCAGTACTTC | CASSPGTPQVGEQYF
TRBJ1-6 | TRBV11-2 | 15 | NA | few | TGTGCCAGCAGCTTCACGGGCTTAAGAGGGTCACCCCTCCACTTT | CASSFTGLRGSPLHF
TRBJ2-7 | TRBV5-6 | 15 | NA | NA | TGTGCCAGCAGCTTGAGGGGACCACCCCCCATCGCGCAGTACTTC | CASSLRGPPPIAQYF
TRBJ2-7 | TRBV6-6 | 14 | NA | NA | TGTGCCAGCAGTTACCTTGGTTTGCCCTACGAGCAGTACTTC | CASSYLGLPYEQYF
TRBJ2-3 | TRBV20-1 | 17 | NA | NA | TGCTGTGCTAGAATCCGGAGAGGGGGGGCTTTCACAGATACGCAGTATTTT | CCARIRRGGAFTDTQYF
TRBJ2-7 | TRBV27 | 13 | NA | few | TGTGCCAGCAGACCGGAATTTAGTTACGAGCAGTACTTC | CASRPEFSYEQYF
TRBJ1-5 | TRBV12-3/TRBV12-4 | 12 | NA | many | TGTGCCAGCAGTTCGGACGTCCAGCCCCAGCATTTT | CASSSDVQPQHF
TRBJ2-3 | TRBV5-1 | 14 | NA | many | TGCGCCAGCAGCTCTACGGTTAGCACAGATACGCAGTATTTT | CASSSTVSTDTQYF
TRBJ2-3 | TRBV5-1 | 14 | NA | few | TGCGCCAGCAGCTTTAGCGGACCCACAGATACGCAGTATTTT | CASSFSGPTDTQYF
TRBJ2-3 | TRBV24-1 | 13 | TRBD1 | few | TGTGCCACCAACAGGGGTTTAACAGATACGCAGTATTTT | CATNRGLTDTQYF
TRBJ2-1 | TRBV7-3 | 14 | NA | NA | TGTGCCAGCAGCTTAACAGCCCCAACCAATGAGCAGTTCTTC | CASSLTAPTNEQFF
TRBJ1-4 | TRBV18 | 14 | NA | NA | TGTGCCAGCTCACCGAGCGACAGTAATGAAAAACTGTTTTTT | CASSPSDSNEKLFF
TRBJ2-5 | TRBV7-3 | 16 | NA | many | TGTGCCAGCAGCTTAACCCCCTGGGACGGACAAGAGACCCAGTACTTC | CASSLTPWDGQETQYF
TRBJ2-4 | TRBV5-1 | 15 | TRBD1 | NA | TGCGCCAGCAGCTTGGGCCCGGGACAGAAAAACATTCAGTACTTC | CASSLGPGQKNIQYF
TRBJ2-1 | TRBV4-3 | 15 | NA | few | TGCGCCAGCAGCTTGCAGGGGGAGGGCTACAATGAGCAGTTCTTC | CASSLQGEGYNEQFF
TRBJ1-5 | TRBV7-9 | 15 | NA | many | TGTGCCAGCAGCTCACAGGGAAGTAGCAATCAGCCCCAGCATTTT | CASSSQGSSNQPQHF
TRBJ2-7 | TRBV20-1 | 14 | TRBD1 | few | TGCAGTGCCCAACCCGGGACAGGGGTTAGAGAGCAGTACTTC | CSAQPGTGVREQYF
TRBJ2-1 | TRBV2 | 14 | TRBD1 | many | TGTGCCAGCAGCGGACAGGGTGGATACAATGAGCAGTTCTTC | CASSGQGGYNEQFF
TRBJ2-1 | TRBV5-1 | 16 | NA | few | TGCGCCAGCAGCTGGACCCCAACCGGGTCCTACAATGAGCAGTTCTTC | CASSWTPTGSYNEQFF
TRBJ2-7 | TRBV11-2 | 14 | TRBD2 | NA | TGTGCCAGCAGCGGGGGACTAGCGGGAGTCGAGCAGTACTTC | CASSGGLAGVEQYF
TRBJ1-1 | TRBV6-2/TRBV6-3 | 15 | TRBD1 | NA | TGTGCCAGCAGTTACGACCAGGGACAGTTCACTGAAGCTTTCTTT | CASSYDQGQFTEAFF
TRBJ1-2 | TRBV27 | 16 | NA | NA | TGTGCCAGCTTTTTAACGGGGCAGACGTCTAACTATGGCTACACCTTC | CASFLTGQTSNYGYTF
TRBJ1-5 | TRBV7-2 | 14 | NA | NA | TGTGCCAGCAGCTTTACGGGGGCGTTGGAGCCCCAGCATTTT | CASSFTGALEPQHF
TRBJ2-5 | TRBV20-1 | 14 | TRBD2 | NA | TGCAGTGCTAGAGCGGGGGGGCCTGGAGAGACCCAGTACTTC | CSARAGGPGETQYF
TRBJ1-6 | TRBV20-1 | 13 | NA | NA | TGCAGTGCTAGAGCAGCAGTCTATTCACCCCTCCACTTT | CSARAAVYSPLHF
TRBJ1-1 | TRBV28 | 15 | NA | NA | TGTGCCAGCAGTGAGACGGGTGGGCAGAACACTGAAGCTTTCTTT | CASSETGGQNTEAFF
TRBJ2-5 | TRBV12-3/TRBV12-4 | 13 | TRBD2 | few | TGTGCCAGCAGCTATACTAGCGATGGGACCCAGTACTTC | CASSYTSDGTQYF
TRBJ2-4 | TRBV29-1 | 15 | TRBD2 | NA | TGCAGCCTTGAAGAACTAGCGGGGGATAGAAACATTCAGTACTTC | CSLEELAGDRNIQYF
TRBJ1-6 | TRBV4-3 | 17 | NA | NA | TGCGCCAGCAGCCAAGAGCCCGGGCTAGGATCGTCTTCACCCCTCCACTTT | CASSQEPGLGSSSPLHF
TRBJ2-1 | TRBV4-1 | 15 | NA | NA | TGCGCCAGCAGCCGAGCGGGCCCGCTTGGCGGTGAGCAGTTCTTC | CASSRAGPLGGEQFF
TRBJ1-4 | TRBV5-1 | 15 | TRBD1 | few | TGCGCCAGCAGCTTCAACACAGGGGAGTCCGAAAAACTGTTTTTT | CASSFNTGESEKLFF
TRBJ2-3 | TRBV11-3 | 13 | NA | NA | TGTGCCAGCAGCTACTTGACGGAGGATACGCAGTATTTT | CASSYLTEDTQYF
TRBJ2-1 | TRBV7-2 | 16 | NA | NA | TGTGCCAGCAGCACCCGACAGCGGAGCTCCTACAATGAGCAGTTCTTC | CASSTRQRSSYNEQFF
TRBJ1-5 | TRBV7-2 | 14 | NA | few | TGTGCCAGCAGCTTAGTCTTCGGGATTCAGCCCCAGCATTTT | CASSLVFGIQPQHF
TRBJ2-1 | TRBV20-1 | 14 | NA | few | TGCAGTGCTAGATTCGGAAACTCCTACAATGAGCAGTTCTTC | CSARFGNSYNEQFF
TRBJ2-3 | TRBV20-1 | 13 | NA | NA | TGCAGTGCTAGTTCTCAGGGCGGAGATACGCAGTATTTT | CSASSQGGDTQYF
TRBJ1-6 | TRBV28 | 15 | NA | NA | TGTGCCAGCAGTTTAGGGCTCGATCAGAATTCACCCCTCCACTTT | CASSLGLDQNSPLHF
TRBJ1-5 | TRBV7-2 | 15 | NA | NA | TGTGCCAGCAGCTTAGGCGTCAGATTCAATCAGCCCCAGCATTTT | CASSLGVRFNQPQHF
TRBJ2-5 | TRBV20-1 | 15 | TRBD1 | NA | TGCAGTGCACGCCGTCGACAGGGTCCTCAAGAGACCCAGTACTTC | CSARRRQGPQETQYF
TRBJ2-7 | TRBV20-1 | 16 | TRBD2 | few | TGCAGTGTAAGCAGAGGCGCGGGGGGCCAACCATCTGAGCAGTACTTC | CSVSRGAGGQPSEQYF
TRBJ1-1 | TRBV6-1 | 15 | NA | few | TGTGCCAGCAGTGAAGTTGAGGGAGACGGTACTGAAGCTTTCTTT | CASSEVEGDGTEAFF
TRBJ2-7 | TRBV28 | 15 | TRBD1 | NA | TGTGCCAGCAGTTTGCGACAGGGGTCTGGCCACGAGCAGTACTTC | CASSLRQGSGHEQYF